These T cell receptor beta chains were read from a single sample in a study of tissue T cells after allogeneic stem cell transplantation. Method: immunoSEQ multiplex PCR; TCRdb's copy keeps in-frame clones and lacks some. This sample has roughly 200 clones, with roughly two thirds found just once. The sequences come from rectal tissue, collected at autopsy. Receptors were obtained from a male patient older than 55 with steroid-refractory graft-versus-host disease after an allogeneic stem cell transplant. The T cells may come from the graft donor. Each CDR3 is given with its conserved first and last residue. D genes are given only for firm matches. Clone size appears in some rows only: once, few, many, or a class for an expanded clone.

once	TRBJ2-1	TRBV4-2	.	TGTGCCAGCAGCCATACAGACAATGAGCAGTTCTTC	CASSHTDNEQFF
few	TRBJ2-5	TRBV7-6	.	TGTGCCAGCAGCTTACAGGTTAAGGGCCAAGAGACCCAGTACTTC	CASSLQVKGQETQYF
.	TRBJ1-5	TRBV19	.	TGTGCCAGTAGTATCTCCTGGCAAGAACTAAATCAGCCCCAGCATTTT	CASSISWQELNQPQHF
.	TRBJ2-3	TRBV19	TRBD2	TGTGCCAGTAGTATCATCGGGGGGAGTCCCACAGATACGCAGTATTTT	CASSIIGGSPTDTQYF
.	TRBJ1-2	TRBV5-8	.	TGTGCCAGCAGCTTGGGACGTTTACGGTCGGGCTACACCTTC	CASSLGRLRSGYTF
.	TRBJ2-7	TRBV6-5	.	TGTGCCAGCACCCGGGGGGCAATCAACGAGCAGTACTTC	CASTRGAINEQYF
few	TRBJ2-5	TRBV11-2	.	TGTGCCAGCAGCTTAGAAAGCGAGACCCAGTACTTC	CASSLESETQYF
.	TRBJ2-1	TRBV7-2	.	TGTGCCAGCAGCTTAGATCAACTTAATGAGCAGTTCTTC	CASSLDQLNEQFF
.	TRBJ1-5	TRBV4-1	.	TGCGCCAGCAGCCCGGCGCCGGGACCTTTGGATCATAGCAATCAGCCCCAGCATTTT	CASSPAPGPLDHSNQPQHF
.	TRBJ1-5	TRBV2	.	TGTGCCAGCAAGGGGACCGGCCGGGCCGGGCAGCCCCAGCATTTT	CASKGTGRAGQPQHF
.	TRBJ2-7	TRBV4-2	TRBD1	TGTGCCAGCAGCGGACAGGGGCCCTACGAGCAGTACTTC	CASSGQGPYEQYF
.	TRBJ2-1	TRBV27	TRBD1	TGTGCCAGCAGTTTAGGGGACAGGATTACTAACAATGAGCAGTTCTTC	CASSLGDRITNNEQFF
.	TRBJ2-3	TRBV7-3	.	TGTGCCAGCAGCTTAGCGGGGCCTCTGGATACGCAGTATTTT	CASSLAGPLDTQYF
few	TRBJ1-4	TRBV10-3	.	TGTGCCATCAGTGACGAGTCCTGGGCGACTAATGAAAAACTGTTTTTT	CAISDESWATNEKLFF
.	TRBJ2-1	TRBV5-8	.	TGTGCCAGCAGCTTGGATATGGGGGAAAATGAGCAGTTCTTC	CASSLDMGENEQFF
once	TRBJ2-2	TRBV5-1	.	TGCGCCAGCAGCTTCGGACAGCCGGGGGAGCTGTTTTTT	CASSFGQPGELFF
.	TRBJ2-5	TRBV4-2	.	TGTGCCAGCAGCCTCCCCGGCCCGACTTATCAAGAGACCCAGTACTTC	CASSLPGPTYQETQYF
hyperexpanded	TRBJ1-1	TRBV7-2	.	TGTGCCAGCAGCTTCATTTCCGTGGTTATCAGCGCCAGTGCTTTCTTT	CASSFISVVISASAFF
.	TRBJ2-2	TRBV27	.	TGTGCCAGCAGTTTCAAGGCAGGAACGGGGGAGCTGTTTTTT	CASSFKAGTGELFF
.	TRBJ1-1	TRBV5-6	.	TGTGCCAGCAGCTTGGGGGGTAACACTGAAGCTTTCTTT	CASSLGGNTEAFF
.	TRBJ2-3	TRBV5-4	.	TGTGCCAGCAGCTCTCTTCTAGTGGGAGAGGGAGATACGCAGTATTTT	CASSSLLVGEGDTQYF
.	TRBJ2-5	TRBV5-6	TRBD2	TGTGCCCGCAGCGTGGGGGCCGGGGGGGGCGAGACCCAGTACTTC	CARSVGAGGGETQYF
.	TRBJ1-6	TRBV11-1	TRBD1	TGTGCCAGCAGCCCACAGGGGGATCGGGAAAATTCACCCCTCCACTTT	CASSPQGDRENSPLHF
.	TRBJ2-5	TRBV11-2	TRBD2	TGTGCCAGCAGCCCATTTAGCGGGGGGGGCGAGAAGACCCAGTACTTC	CASSPFSGGGEKTQYF
.	TRBJ2-3	TRBV10-3	.	TGTGCCCGCCCGGATCCCACAGATACGCAGTATTTT	CARPDPTDTQYF
.	TRBJ1-6	TRBV3-1/TRBV3-2	.	TGTGCCAGCAGCGAAACAGATCCTTTCATACATCATAATTCACCCCTCCACTTT	CASSETDPFIHHNSPLHF
.	TRBJ2-3	TRBV7-3	.	TGTGCCAGCAGCTTAAGGTCGTCGGGAGTTAATCCATTTACTGCGTATCCCACAGATACGCAGTATTTT	CASSLRSSGVNPFTAYPTDTQYF
.	TRBJ2-5	TRBV27	.	TGTGCCAGCAGTTTTGGATACCAAGAGACCCAGTACTTC	CASSFGYQETQYF
.	TRBJ2-5	TRBV15	.	TGTGCCACCAGCAGAGATTTTAATTTGTTCGGCAGCCAAGAGACCCAGTACTTC	CATSRDFNLFGSQETQYF
.	TRBJ2-7	TRBV5-5	.	TGTGCCAGCAGTTCCTTGGGGGTTGAGCAGTACTTC	CASSSLGVEQYF
.	TRBJ2-2	TRBV7-2	.	TGTGCCAGCAGCCAATCCCCAGGCGGGGAGCTGTTTTTT	CASSQSPGGELFF
.	TRBJ1-5	TRBV27	.	TGTGCCAGCAAGCCGGAGGTGCGGAGCAATCAGCCCCAGCATTTT	CASKPEVRSNQPQHF
.	TRBJ1-6	TRBV5-6	TRBD1	TGTGCCAGCAGCCCACAGGGGCGAACGAATTCACCCCTCCACTTT	CASSPQGRTNSPLHF
.	TRBJ2-1	TRBV4-2	TRBD2	TGTGCCAGCAGCCAAGACCCTAGCGGGGCCTACAATGAGCAGTTCTTC	CASSQDPSGAYNEQFF
.	TRBJ1-6	TRBV27	.	TGTGCCAGCAGGCTCGACAGATCCTATAATTCACCCCTCCACTTT	CASRLDRSYNSPLHF